This entry lists 31 T cell receptor beta chains sequenced from one sample in a study of T cell responses to AZD1222 COVID-19 vaccine. The table came from immunoSEQ multiplex PCR; TCRdb's copy has only in-frame clones and leaves some out. The profile shows 97,000 or so clones, 85% to 90% of them singletons. The sequenced sample was peripheral blood, obtained on day 0 of AZD1222 vaccination. The source is an adult in good health.

This chain links TRBV3-1 (or the pseudogene TRBV3-2) with TRBJ1-5; D is uncertain. The germline CDR1 and CDR2 sequences are LGHDT and YNNKEL (reference sequence). With 1 base removed from V and 2 bases from J, the gap between germline ends came to 6 bases. CDR3 size: 14 residues. CDR3 sequence (DNA): TGTGCCAGCAGCCAAGGGCTTGGCAATCAGCCCCAGCATTTT. It codes for CASSQGLGNQPQHF.

The genes are TRBV4-1 and TRBJ1-2; 10 nucleotides agree with TRBD1. Germline values: CDR1 MGHRA, CDR2 YSYEKL. The CDR3 consists of 17 residues. The trim removed 0 bases at V and 6 bases at J, leaving 10 bases unmatched. CDR3 in DNA: TGCGCCAGCAGCCAAGATAGACAGGGGGCCCAGTGGGATGGCTACACCTTC. This gives the protein CASSQDRQGAQWDGYTF.

The chain joins TRBV7-3 to TRBJ2-1; 7 bases fit TRBD2. The CDR3 has 14 residues. The germline gives CDR1 SGHTA, CDR2 FQGTGA. Germline trimming cut 8 bases from V and 7 bases from J; bases unmatched to any gene: 11. The CDR3 bases are TGTGCCAGCGCGCCCCGGGGGGTCAGGAATGAGCAGTTCTTC. Translating gives CASAPRGVRNEQFF. The variable domain in full, completed from reference TRBV7-3 and TRBJ2-1, reads GAGVSQTPSNKVTEKGKYVELRCDPISGHTALYWYRQSLGQGPEFLIYFQGTGAADDSGLPNDRFFAVRPEGSVSTLKIQRTERGDSAVYLCASAPRGVRNEQFFGPGTRLTVL.

V gene TRBV15 combines with J gene TRBJ2-7; TRBD1 agrees at 10 bases. The CDR3 covers 15 residues. V was pared by 5 bases and J by 5 bases, with 9 bases of the junction left unmatched. The germline gives CDR1 LNHNV, CDR2 YYDKDF (reference sequence). CDR3 region: CATSFDRGQIDEQYF. CDR3 DNA: TGTGCCACCAGCTTCGACAGGGGGCAGATTGACGAGCAGTACTTC.

The chain combines TRBV12-5 with TRBJ1-1; 11 nucleotides match TRBD1. Per the germline V gene, CDR1 is LGHNT and CDR2 is FRNRAP. V trimming: 7 bases; J trimming: 5 bases; junction bases outside the gene matches: 6. The CDR3 has 14 amino acids. The CDR3 region has the DNA TGTGCTAGTGAACTCGGGACAGGGGGGACTGAAGCTTTCTTT. It is translated as CASELGTGGTEAFF.

The chain's CDR3 is CASLGTGREQYF. CDR3 nucleotides: TGTGCCAGCCTCGGGACAGGGAGGGAGCAGTACTTC. V is TRBV28 and J is TRBJ2-7, with TRBD1 matching 9 bases. The CDR3 is 12 amino acids. CDR1 and CDR2 from the germline V gene are MDHEN and SYDVKM. V was pared by 8 bases and J by 7 bases, with 6 bases of the junction left unmatched.

Only a few counts were recorded for this clone. The genes are TRBV9 and TRBJ1-4, with D unclear. V lost 4 bases and J 2 bases, leaving 9 bases between the germline ends. The germline gives CDR1 SGDLS, CDR2 YYNGEE. The CDR3 contains 14 residues. For the CDR3, the DNA is TGTGCCAGCAGCCAAGGACCGACTAATGAAAAACTGTTTTTT. The encoded protein is CASSQGPTNEKLFF.

This clone was found a few times. The J gene is TRBJ2-1, the V gene TRBV11-2, with 10 positions matching TRBD1. Losses at the gene ends were 3 bases for V and 6 bases for J; bases not matched to a gene: 5. The CDR3 covers 15 residues. Germline values: CDR1 SGHAT, CDR2 FQNNGV. CDR3 protein: CASSFGQGVVNEQFF. CDR3 in DNA: TGTGCCAGCAGCTTCGGACAGGGGGTAGTCAATGAGCAGTTCTTC.

The CDR3 DNA reads as TGTGCCAGCAGCTTGGTTCACCAGGCCTTAACCTACGAGCAGTACTTC. This encodes CASSLVHQALTYEQYF. V and J are TRBV5-4 and TRBJ2-7; no definite D call. The V gene lost 0 bases and the J gene lost 2 bases, with 15 bases spanning the gap. The CDR3 loop spans 16 amino acids. Germline CDR1 is SGHNT and CDR2 is YYREEE (reference sequence).

This chain connects TRBV27 to TRBJ2-2; 12 bases match TRBD2. Germline loops: CDR1 MNHEY, CDR2 SMNVEV (reference sequence). The CDR3 runs to 14 residues. With 6 bases clipped from V and 4 bases from J, the junction kept 0 bases outside the gene matches. The CDR3 nucleotides read TGTGCCAGCAGGACTAGCGGGAGCACCGGGGAGCTGTTTTTT. Its translation is CASRTSGSTGELFF.

This sequence joins TRBV5-1 and TRBJ2-1, with 7 bases matching TRBD1. The CDR3 has 14 amino acids. J gave up 7 bases and V 4 bases, and 8 bases lay outside the gene matches. Per germline, CDR1 SGHRS and CDR2 YFSETQ. The CDR3 protein is CASSLGQFGNEQFF. In DNA form, the CDR3 reads TGCGCCAGCAGCCTGGGACAGTTCGGGAATGAGCAGTTCTTC.

This chain connects TRBV24-1 to TRBJ1-4; 7 bases fit TRBD1. This CDR3 comprises 17 residues. Germline-derived CDR1 and CDR2 are KGHDR and SFDVKD. V was pared by 3 bases and J by 4 bases, with 10 bases of the junction left unmatched. This chain's CDR3 is CATSDTTTGANNEKLFF. CDR3 bases: TGTGCCACCAGTGATACAACCACAGGGGCTAATAATGAAAAACTGTTTTTT.

The chain joins TRBV9 to TRBJ2-1; 9 nucleotides line up with TRBD2. The CDR3 runs 16 residues. The V and J ends lost 3 bases and 8 bases, in that order; junction bases with no gene match: 12. CDR1 is SGDLS and CDR2 is YYNGEE in the germline V gene. The CDR3: CASSGRGGRVDHEQFF. The CDR3 coding sequence is TGTGCCAGCAGCGGAAGGGGCGGGAGGGTGGACCATGAGCAGTTCTTC.

The chain joins TRBV19 to TRBJ1-5; D remains ambiguous. This CDR3 region has 15 residues. V lost 9 bases, J lost 0 bases, and 15 bases lay in between. Germline V gene data show CDR1 as LNHDA and CDR2 as SQIVND (reference sequence). CDR3 sequence (DNA): TGTGCCAGCCTAATTCCGGGGATTAGCAATCAGCCCCAGCATTTT. It translates to CASLIPGISNQPQHF.

In its sample, this clone was seen a few times. The gene calls are TRBV30 and TRBJ2-7; no clear D. The CDR3 is made up of 15 amino acids. V shed 0 bases and J shed 0 bases, with 12 bases lying between them. Germline loops: CDR1 GTSNPN, CDR2 SVGIG (reference sequence). CDR3 coding DNA: TGTGCCTGGAGTGTTGGGTCCTGGAGCTCCTACGAGCAGTACTTC. It is translated as CAWSVGSWSSYEQYF.

V and J are TRBV29-1 and TRBJ1-1; the D is unclear. Trimming stripped 0 bases from V and 0 bases from J, with 11 bases between. The length of the CDR3 is 15 residues. CDR1 SQVTM and CDR2 ANQGSEA come from the germline V gene. CDR3 bases: TGCAGCGTTGAAGAGTCGGCGGATTTGAACACTGAAGCTTTCTTT. Protein sequence: CSVEESADLNTEAFF.

V usage is TRBV7-8 and J usage is TRBJ1-2, with D possibly TRBD1 on 5 matching bases. The CDR3 is made up of 13 amino acids. CDR1 is SGHVS and CDR2 is FQNEAQ in the germline V gene. Trimming shortened V by 4 bases and J by 4 bases, and 10 bases separated the two germline ends. This chain's CDR3 is CASSSSGIYGYTF. The CDR3 DNA reads as TGTGCCAGCAGCTCTTCAGGGATCTATGGCTACACCTTC.

J is TRBJ2-3 and V is TRBV4-3, with TRBD1 matching 11 bases. The junction had 4 bases not matched to a gene; V was cut back by 1 base and J by 4 bases. CDR1 LGHNA and CDR2 YSLEER come from the germline V gene. The CDR3 totals 16 residues. The CDR3, as DNA: TGCGCCAGCAGCCAAGCCGGGACAGGGGGGCCAGATACGCAGTATTTT. Residues: CASSQAGTGGPDTQYF.

The chain combines TRBV30 with TRBJ1-5, with a tentative D call TRBD1 (5 bases). V lost 1 base and J 1 base, leaving 8 bases between the germline ends. The CDR3 covers 14 residues. Germline V gives CDR1 GTSNPN, CDR2 SVGIG (reference sequence). This chain's CDR3 is CAWSASGSNQPQHF. In DNA form, the CDR3 reads TGTGCCTGGAGTGCGTCAGGGAGCAATCAGCCCCAGCATTTT.

This chain uses TRBV6-5 with TRBJ2-5, with 7 bases lining up with TRBD2. V shed 7 bases, J shed 5 bases, and the junction held 13 bases outside the gene matches. The CDR3 length is 15 residues. Germline assignment: CDR1 MNHEY and CDR2 SVGAGI. The CDR3 protein is CASTQTASGRETQYF. CDR3 in DNA: TGTGCCAGCACCCAAACGGCTAGCGGAAGGGAGACCCAGTACTTC.

The gene calls are TRBV6-2 or TRBV6-3 and TRBJ1-2; 9 nucleotides line up with TRBD1. The CDR3 has 14 residues. Germline V gives CDR1 MNHEY, CDR2 SVGEGT. Germline trimming cut 4 bases from V and 4 bases from J; bases unmatched to any gene: 4. DNA for the CDR3: TGTGCCAGCAGTTCCGGGACAGGGCCCTATGGCTACACCTTC. Its translation is CASSSGTGPYGYTF.

The rearrangement links TRBV5-5 to TRBJ1-1; D gene unclear. The CDR3 totals 17 residues. Per germline, CDR1 SGHKS and CDR2 YYEKEE (reference sequence). Trimming cost V 0 bases and J 1 base, with 16 bases left between them. CDR3 DNA: TGTGCCAGCAGCTTGGTCGGACTACAAGGCGGGAACACTGAAGCTTTCTTT. The encoded protein is CASSLVGLQGGNTEAFF.

The chain employs TRBV4-3 and TRBJ2-2, with 8 bases that match TRBD2. This CDR3 region has 16 residues. The V segment lost 1 base and the J segment 7 bases; nucleotides outside the gene matches: 8. Germline CDR1 reads LGHNA; CDR2 reads YSLEER. In DNA, the CDR3 is TGCGCCAGCAGCCAAGGTTTTGCGGGAGGTGGCGGGGAGCTGTTTTTT. Its protein product is CASSQGFAGGGGELFF.

This chain uses TRBV2 with TRBJ2-5, with 10 bases that match TRBD2. There are 14 residues in the CDR3. Germline CDR1 and CDR2: SNHLY and FYNNEI. Unmatched junction bases numbered 6, after V lost 5 bases and J lost 6 bases. The CDR3 sequence is CASSSTSGVQTQYF. The CDR3 DNA sequence: TGTGCCAGCAGTTCTACTAGCGGGGTTCAGACCCAGTACTTC.

Ten or more counts support this clone. This chain connects TRBV2 to TRBJ1-2; D unresolved. The CDR3 is made up of 13 amino acids. Germline lookup yields CDR1 SNHLY and CDR2 FYNNEI. The V gene lost 3 bases and the J gene lost 3 bases, with 8 bases spanning the gap. The CDR3 here is CASSDSAHYGYTF. DNA of the CDR3: TGTGCCAGCAGTGATTCAGCCCACTATGGCTACACCTTC.

This clone was observed a few times. The chain joins TRBV2 to TRBJ1-1; D not resolved. V gave up 2 bases and J gave up 1 base, with 11 bases separating them. Germline assignment: CDR1 SNHLY and CDR2 FYNNEI. The length of the CDR3 is 15 residues. The CDR3 sequence is CASSESRLGNTEAFF. CDR3 DNA sequence: TGTGCCAGCAGTGAATCTCGCTTAGGGAACACTGAAGCTTTCTTT.

The chain employs TRBV28 and TRBJ1-5; D gene ambiguous. The CDR3 covers 14 residues. The germline V and J ends were trimmed by 3 bases and 8 bases, with 14 bases remaining between them. Germline V gene sequence: CDR1 MDHEN, CDR2 SYDVKM. The CDR3 DNA is TGTGCCAGCAGTTTCCCCTGGGCGGACGAGCCCCAGCATTTT. Amino acids: CASSFPWADEPQHF.

The chain is built from TRBV27 and TRBJ2-2; the D gene is possibly TRBD1 (6 bases). V was pared by 5 bases and J by 5 bases, with 15 bases between. The length of the CDR3 is 15 residues. Germline V gives CDR1 MNHEY, CDR2 SMNVEV (reference sequence). CDR3 nucleotide sequence: TGTGCCAGCAGTGGGCAGGGGATTCATACCGGGGAGCTGTTTTTT. As protein: CASSGQGIHTGELFF.

The genes are TRBV6-2 or TRBV6-3 and TRBJ2-3, with a tentative D call TRBD2 (5 bases). Between the trimmed V and J ends, which lost 6 bases and 4 bases, there was a span of 20 bases. This CDR3 is built from 16 residues. Germline V gene sequence: CDR1 MNHEY, CDR2 SVGEGT. Here the CDR3 reads CASSLSRSGGSDTQYF. The CDR3 region has the DNA TGTGCCAGCAGCCTTTCCAGGTCCGGAGGCTCAGATACGCAGTATTTT.

This chain connects TRBV19 to TRBJ2-2; 11 bases are shared with TRBD1. The J segment lost 6 bases and the V segment lost 10 bases, leaving 4 bases of the junction unmatched. Germline V gives CDR1 LNHDA, CDR2 SQIVND (reference sequence). This CDR3 spans 13 amino acids. The CDR3 sequence: CATGGQGAGELFF. The DNA of the CDR3 is TGTGCCACAGGGGGACAGGGGGCCGGGGAGCTGTTTTTT.

This clone has a handful of counts. The gene calls are TRBV7-2 and TRBJ2-1; 9 bases agree with TRBD1. The CDR3 is 16 amino acids. The V gene end was trimmed by 5 bases and the J gene end by 2 bases; junction bases not matched to a gene: 7. Germline CDR1 SGHTA, CDR2 FQGNSA. The CDR3 region is CASSSHRGRTYNEQFF. For the CDR3, the DNA is TGTGCCAGCAGCAGCCACAGGGGGCGAACCTACAATGAGCAGTTCTTC.